The 7 T cell receptor beta chains listed next were all sequenced from one sample in a study of T-cell memory formation after mild COVID-19 (TCRdb year 2021). The method was 5' RACE. Instrument used: Illumina NovaSeq 6000. TCRdb passed the public sequencing reads through fastp at Q25 and MiXCR, retaining productive beta sequences. Entries that share a CDR3 protein sequence are merged under the most common genes and DNA. This sample lists hundreds of thousands of distinct CDR3 sequences; around 27% were detected once. 13% of the sample is taken by the ten largest. The sequenced sample was PBMCs or a T cell subset sorted from them (not recorded which). Receptors originate from an adult woman who had mild COVID-19 (a few samples of this study predate the infection). The sample titles of this study are shuffled in the database, so cell type and time point are left out; the donor was told from shared clones.

V and J are TRBV12-3 or TRBV12-4 and TRBJ2-6; D remains ambiguous. The CDR3 is 16 residues long. V lost 6 bases and J lost 1, with 13 bases in between. CDR3: CASRTILGSGANVLTF. Written as DNA, the CDR3 is TGTGCCAGCAGAACAATCCTAGGGTCTGGGGCCAACGTCCTGACTTTC.

The genes are TRBV7-9 and TRBJ2-2; a possible D gene is TRBD1 (6 bases). CDR1 is SEHNR, CDR2 FQNEAQ, per germline (reference sequence). CDR3 size: 17 residues. V was trimmed by 6 bases and J by 1 base, leaving 18 bases between them. CDR3 in DNA: TGTGCCAGCAGTCGCACCCCAGGGGTACGGAACACCGGGGAGCTGTTTTTT. This codes for CASSRTPGVRNTGELFF. The full variable domain, with the rest looked up from reference TRBV7-9 and TRBJ2-2, is DTGVSQNPRHKITKRGQNVTFRCDPISEHNRLYWYRQTLGQGPEFLTYFQNEAQLEKSRLLSDRFSAERPKGSFSTLEIQRTEQGDSAMYLCASSRTPGVRNTGELFFGEGSRLTVL.

The chain has TRBV4-2 and TRBJ2-7, with D possibly being TRBD2 (6 bases). CDR1 and CDR2 (germline): LGHNA, YNFKEQ. The CDR3 runs 17 residues. The V gene lost 0 bases and the J gene lost 5 bases, with 20 bases spanning the gap. The CDR3 region has the DNA TGTGCCAGCAGCCAAGATAAAACGCGCGGGACTTTTAACGAGCAGTACTTC. Translating gives CASSQDKTRGTFNEQYF.

The V call is TRBV28, the J call TRBJ2-4; TRBD1 matches at 8 bases. There are 15 residues in the CDR3. Germline values: CDR1 MDHEN, CDR2 SYDVKM. Unmatched junction bases numbered 7, after V lost 9 bases and J lost 0 bases. The CDR3 DNA is TGTGCCAGTCAGACAGGGGTGGAAGCCAAAAACATTCAGTACTTC. Translation gives CASQTGVEAKNIQYF.

The chain couples TRBV19 to TRBJ2-5; 9 positions match TRBD2. Per germline, CDR1 LNHDA and CDR2 SQIVND (reference sequence). The CDR3 runs 13 residues. Trimming took 7 bases from V and 3 from J; bases not matched to a gene: 3. In DNA form, the CDR3 reads TGTGCCAGTACAGGCGGGGGGGAAGAGACCCAGTACTTC. Its protein is CASTGGGEETQYF.

The J gene is TRBJ1-1, the V gene TRBV4-2; 10 nucleotides agree with TRBD1. Germline values: CDR1 LGHNA, CDR2 YNFKEQ. This CDR3 is 18 amino acids long. After removal of 2 bases from V and 0 bases from J, the junction contained 9 bases not matched to a gene. Here the CDR3 DNA reads TGTGCCAGCAGCCAACGGACGACAGGGGGCCTCATGAACACTGAAGCTTTCTTT. Its translation: CASSQRTTGGLMNTEAFF.

The chain combines TRBV11-2 with TRBJ2-3, with D perhaps assigned TRBD1 or TRBD2 (5 bases each). This CDR3 spans 15 amino acids. The germline V gene encodes CDR1 SGHAT and CDR2 FQNNGV. V lost 5 bases to trimming and J lost 3 bases, with 15 bases between them. The CDR3 region is CASSRGWGKTDTQYF. CDR3 bases: TGTGCCAGCAGCCGAGGGTGGGGGAAGACAGATACGCAGTATTTT.